The present TCR beta chain was sequenced within a study of tumor-infiltrating lymphocytes in oesophageal squamous cell carcinoma. The germline V and J ends were trimmed by 1 base and 2 bases, with 18 bases remaining between them. Germline lookup yields CDR1 SEHNR and CDR2 FQNEAQ (reference sequence). The length of the CDR3 is 17 residues. TCRdb reprocessed the reads with MiXCR, giving one entry per CDR3 protein. The profile covers 9,500 to 12,000 distinct CDR3 sequences, with around 56% appearing a single time and about three fifths taken by the ten largest. This clonotype counts as medium-sized. Material: blood. J is TRBJ2-7 and V is TRBV7-9; D uncertain. The clonotype originates from a female donor with esophageal squamous cell carcinoma. The chain's CDR3 is CASSLGSARMLTYEQYF. The CDR3, as DNA: TGTGCCAGCAGCTTAGGATCAGCTCGGATGCTAACCTACGAGCAGTACTTC.